The 27 T cell receptor beta chains listed next were all sequenced from one sample in a study of beta chain bispecific antibodies for T cell cancers. The antigens these receptors bind are not known. Using its own MiXCR run on the 5' RACE reads, TCRdb lists one record per CDR3 protein. Of 8,400 or so distinct CDR3 sequences listed, less than 2.5% are singletons. Blood mononuclear cells were expanded for 3 days using either OKT3 anti-CD3 antibody or CD3/CD28 beads. Study-level points and caveats: In these mixed samples, most targeted TRBV reads derived from the leukemia cell line.

Sample: T cells from a healthy donor cultured with Jurkat leukemia cells, taken from a culture containing an anti-CD19 bispecific antibody. The receptors here all came from a human donor in good health. Some clones in this sample may be carry-over from other donors' samples.

This clonotype was detected many times. The chain carries TRBV3-1 and TRBJ2-7; 7 bases are a match to TRBD1. Per germline, CDR1 LGHDT and CDR2 YNNKEL (reference sequence). The CDR3 spans 19 residues. V lost 3 bases to trimming and J lost 2 bases; unmatched junction nucleotides: 19. The CDR3 is CASSHHQSQVAQGAYEQYF. CDR3 nucleotide sequence: TGTGCCAGCAGCCACCACCAATCACAGGTGGCCCAGGGGGCCTACGAGCAGTACTTC.

This clonotype has at least ten counts. The chain joins TRBV5-1 to TRBJ1-1, with D possibly matching TRBD1 (5 bases). Germline CDR1 reads SGHRS; CDR2 reads YFSETQ. CDR3 length: 13 residues. Trimming stripped 7 bases from V and 1 base from J, with 11 bases between. The CDR3: CASRGTANTEAFF. The DNA of the CDR3 is TGCGCCAGCCGCGGGACGGCGAACACTGAAGCTTTCTTT.

Many counts were recorded for this clonotype. The J gene is TRBJ2-1, the V gene TRBV5-1; 9 bases map to TRBD2. The CDR3 has 15 amino acids. The trim removed 0 bases at V and 4 bases at J, leaving 2 bases unmatched. Germline loops: CDR1 SGHRS, CDR2 YFSETQ. The CDR3 loop reads CASSLVSGGYNEQFF. CDR3 bases: TGCGCCAGCAGCTTGGTTAGCGGGGGATACAATGAGCAGTTCTTC.

This clonotype was counted ten times or more. The chain recombines TRBV20-1 with TRBJ2-1, with D possibly matching TRBD2 (5 bases). Deletions cut 2 bases from V and 9 bases from J, with 11 bases between. From germline, CDR1 is DFQATT and CDR2 SNEGSKA (reference sequence). The CDR3 is 12 residues long. CDR3 sequence: CSARLAGSEQFF. CDR3 in DNA: TGCAGTGCTAGACTAGCCGGCAGTGAGCAGTTCTTC.

This clonotype showed up many times. The chain employs TRBV20-1 and TRBJ2-7; 8 positions agree with TRBD2. The CDR3 has 13 residues. Trimming removed 5 bases from V and 1 base from J; junction bases left unmatched: 4. The germline gives CDR1 DFQATT, CDR2 SNEGSKA (reference sequence). The CDR3 DNA reads TGCAGTGCTGGACTAGCAGAGTCCTACGAGCAGTACTTC. Its protein product is CSAGLAESYEQYF.

This clonotype was seen repeatedly, ten times or more. The chain joins TRBV6-1 to TRBJ1-5; D may be TRBD1 (5 bases). V dropped 8 bases and J dropped 2 bases, with 22 bases sitting between them. CDR3 length: 17 residues. The germline CDR1 and CDR2 sequences are MNHNS and SASEGT. Here the CDR3 DNA reads TGTGCCAGCTGGGGCGGTGGGAGGGAACGGGGCAATCAGCCCCAGCATTTT. Its protein product is CASWGGGRERGNQPQHF.

This clonotype was found many times. The chain couples TRBV13 to TRBJ1-1; 9 positions match TRBD1. V was clipped by 5 bases and J by 4 bases; unmatched bases: 14. Per germline, CDR1 PRHDT and CDR2 FYEKMQ (reference sequence). The CDR3 is 17 residues long. The CDR3 DNA is TGTGCCAGCAGCCCGAGTCCCGGGACAGGGTTGGTCACTGAAGCTTTCTTT. This translates into CASSPSPGTGLVTEAFF. Variable domain in full (rest from reference TRBV13 and TRBJ1-1): AAGVIQSPRHLIKEKRETATLKCYPIPRHDTVYWYQQGPGQDPQFLISFYEKMQSDKGSIPDRFSAQQFSDYHSELNMSSLELGDSALYFCASSPSPGTGLVTEAFFGQGTRLTVV.

This clonotype was counted many times. The chain employs TRBV5-1 and TRBJ2-5; 8 bases match TRBD2. V lost 2 bases and J lost 0; bases outside the gene matches: 3. This CDR3 has 15 residues. Germline V gene lookup returns CDR1 SGHRS and CDR2 YFSETQ. The CDR3 loop is CASSFPGGDQETQYF. The CDR3 DNA is TGCGCCAGCAGCTTTCCGGGGGGGGACCAAGAGACCCAGTACTTC.

This clonotype was observed at least ten times. The chain employs TRBV9 and TRBJ2-7; D remains unclear. Between the trimmed V and J ends, which lost 0 bases and 6 bases, there was a span of 13 bases. CDR1 SGDLS and CDR2 YYNGEE come from the germline V gene. This CDR3 has 14 residues. The DNA for the CDR3 is TGTGCCAGCAGCGTAGCTGTCGTGGGTGGCGAGCAGTACTTC. Encoded protein: CASSVAVVGGEQYF.

This clonotype was seen many times. This sequence joins TRBV6-5 and TRBJ2-5; D possibly corresponds to TRBD1 (6 bases). Germline V lookup: CDR1 MNHEY, CDR2 SVGAGI. V lost 5 bases and J 5 bases, leaving 21 bases between the germline ends. The CDR3 sequence is 16 residues long. The CDR3 is CASSHTPWGLEETQYF. For the CDR3, the DNA is TGTGCCAGCAGTCACACCCCTTGGGGGCTGGAGGAGACCCAGTACTTC.

This clonotype is classed as medium-sized. The chain carries TRBV5-1 and TRBJ1-4, with 7 bases identical to TRBD1. Trimming removed 4 bases from V and 7 bases from J; junction bases left unmatched: 10. The CDR3 spans 15 residues. Germline V CDR1 and CDR2: SGHRS, YFSETQ. CDR3 sequence (DNA): TGCGCCAGCAGCCCGGGACAGCTTCTCGGTGAAAAACTGTTTTTT. Its protein product is CASSPGQLLGEKLFF.

The table lists this clonotype with many counts. V gene TRBV5-1 combines with J gene TRBJ2-7; unclear D gene. V lost 0 bases and J 5 bases, leaving 18 bases between the germline ends. CDR1 and CDR2 from the germline V gene are SGHRS and YFSETQ. The CDR3 runs 16 residues. This CDR3 is CASSLAMMGYGDEQYF. The CDR3 DNA sequence: TGCGCCAGCAGCTTGGCCATGATGGGGTACGGCGACGAGCAGTACTTC. The entire variable domain, with the rest obtained from reference TRBV5-1 and TRBJ2-7, is as follows: KAGVTQTPRYLIKTRGQQVTLSCSPISGHRSVSWYQQTPGQGLQFLFEYFSETQRNKGNFPGRFSGRQFSNSRSEMNVSTLELGDSALYLCASSLAMMGYGDEQYFGPGTRLTVT.

This clonotype was seen many times. This chain uses TRBV27 with TRBJ2-1; tentatively, D is TRBD2 (5 bases). CDR3 length equals 15 residues. The germline V and J ends were trimmed by 7 bases and 4 bases, with 17 bases remaining between them. Germline V gives CDR1 MNHEY, CDR2 SMNVEV (reference sequence). The DNA of the CDR3 is TGTGCCAGCAATCCGCGGGCCTCCGGGTACAATGAGCAGTTCTTC. This encodes CASNPRASGYNEQFF.

Many counts were recorded for this clonotype. The chain links TRBV30 to TRBJ1-2; D is undetermined. V dropped 5 bases and J dropped 8 bases, with 24 bases sitting between them. This CDR3 contains 15 residues. The germline CDR1 and CDR2 sequences are GTSNPN and SVGIG (reference sequence). The CDR3 is CAWHSVGLGPYGYTF. The DNA for the CDR3 is TGTGCCTGGCATTCGGTCGGGTTAGGACCGTACGGCTACACCTTC.

The gene calls are TRBV30 and TRBJ2-7; maybe TRBD1 (5 bases). The CDR3 spans 13 residues. Germline V CDR1 and CDR2: GTSNPN, SVGIG (reference sequence). The V gene lost 2 bases and the J gene lost 0 bases, with 8 bases spanning the gap. CDR3 region: CAWSTGSSYEQYF. The CDR3 DNA sequence: TGTGCCTGGAGTACAGGTAGCTCCTACGAGCAGTACTTC.

This clonotype has a count of ten or more. The chain uses TRBV10-3 and TRBJ1-3; weak D call: TRBD1 (6 bases). V lost 2 bases to trimming and J lost 1 base, with 12 bases between them. CDR1 and CDR2 from the germline V gene are ENHRY and SYGVKD. The CDR3 consists of 16 residues. The CDR3 region is CAISEQTGNSGNTIYF. The CDR3 DNA sequence: TGTGCCATCAGTGAGCAAACAGGGAATTCTGGAAACACCATATATTTT.

This clonotype has a count of ten or more. The CDR3 is CAIQANRLRSYEQYF. The DNA of the CDR3 is TGTGCCATTCAAGCAAACAGGCTTCGCTCCTACGAGCAGTACTTC. The chain uses TRBV10-3 and TRBJ2-7; TRBD1 is a possible D gene (5 bases). The CDR3 length is 15 residues. Trimming stripped 9 bases from V and 0 bases from J, with 18 bases between. Germline V CDR1 and CDR2: ENHRY, SYGVKD.

This clonotype was counted ten times or more. The chain recombines TRBV19 with TRBJ2-1, with 9 nucleotides matching TRBD2. With V trimmed by 5 bases and J by 2 bases, 4 bases remained unmatched. The CDR3 is 15 residues long. CDR1 and CDR2 from the germline V gene are LNHDA and SQIVND (reference sequence). The CDR3 sequence is CASSFGTSTYNEQFF. CDR3 sequence (DNA): TGTGCCAGTAGTTTCGGGACTAGCACCTACAATGAGCAGTTCTTC.

This clonotype was recorded many times. This rearrangement joins TRBV7-9 to TRBJ2-1, with D hard to call. Trimming removed 5 bases at V and 10 bases at J, with 12 bases between. The CDR3 totals 12 residues. Per germline, CDR1 SEHNR and CDR2 FQNEAQ (reference sequence). For the CDR3, the DNA is TGTGCCAGCAGCCCGGAAAAGGGAGAGCAGTTCTTC. This translates into CASSPEKGEQFF.

The chain couples TRBV7-8 to TRBJ2-7; 11 bases align to TRBD2. Looked up from germline, CDR1 is SGHVS and CDR2 is FQNEAQ. The CDR3 loop spans 15 amino acids. The V and J ends lost 3 bases and 4 bases, in that order; junction bases with no gene match: 5. The CDR3 DNA sequence: TGTGCCAGCAGCTTGGCTAGCGGGGGGATGTACGAGCAGTACTTC. Residues: CASSLASGGMYEQYF.

This clonotype has ten or more counts. This rearrangement joins TRBV5-1 to TRBJ1-2; 8 bases are shared with TRBD1. The germline V gene encodes CDR1 SGHRS and CDR2 YFSETQ. The V segment lost 3 bases and the J segment 14 bases; nucleotides outside the gene matches: 6. CDR3 length: 11 residues. This CDR3 reads CASSSGQVLTF. The CDR3 DNA reads TGCGCCAGCAGCTCGGGACAGGTCCTAACCTTC.

This clonotype was found many times. This chain uses TRBV3-1 with TRBJ1-4; D not certain. The CDR3 spans 16 residues. V shed 0 bases and J shed 4 bases, with 12 bases lying between them. The germline V gene encodes CDR1 LGHDT and CDR2 YNNKEL (reference sequence). CDR3 in DNA: TGTGCCAGCAGCCAAGATATGGACGGTCGTAATGAAAAACTGTTTTTT. Translating it yields CASSQDMDGRNEKLFF.

This chain joins TRBV19 and TRBJ2-5; D gene ambiguous. V was pared by 4 bases and J by 5 bases, with 14 bases between. CDR1 is LNHDA and CDR2 is SQIVND in the germline V gene (reference sequence). The CDR3 totals 14 residues. The CDR3 sequence is CASSRLSESETQYF. CDR3 in DNA: TGTGCCAGTAGTAGGCTATCTGAGTCGGAGACCCAGTACTTC.

This clonotype has ten or more counts. The chain combines TRBV14 with TRBJ1-1; tentatively, D is TRBD1 (6 bases). Germline CDR1 and CDR2: SGHDN and FVKESK. This CDR3 is built from 14 residues. Between the trimmed V and J ends, which lost 5 bases and 3 bases, there was a span of 13 bases. As DNA, the CDR3 is TGTGCCAGCAGCTACAGGGTTGGCGACACTGAAGCTTTCTTT. Its translation is CASSYRVGDTEAFF.

There are many counts of this clonotype. The rearrangement links TRBV3-1 to TRBJ1-1; perhaps TRBD1 as D (5 bases). The length of the CDR3 is 13 residues. Germline lookup yields CDR1 LGHDT and CDR2 YNNKEL (reference sequence). V lost 1 base and J lost 5, with 8 bases in between. This CDR3 is CASSQARGTEAFF. As DNA, the CDR3 is TGTGCCAGCAGCCAAGCGCGGGGGACTGAAGCTTTCTTT.

This clonotype was picked up many times. The rearrangement uses TRBV5-6 and TRBJ2-7; a weak D match, TRBD2 (6 bases). Trimming pared 4 bases from V and 0 bases from J, leaving 14 bases between. This CDR3 has 15 amino acids. Germline assignment: CDR1 SGHDT and CDR2 YYEEEE. CDR3 coding DNA: TGTGCCAGCAGCCCGAGCGGGTACGGCTCCTACGAGCAGTACTTC. This translates into CASSPSGYGSYEQYF.

In this sample, this clonotype turned up many times. The chain combines TRBV14 with TRBJ2-7; either TRBD1 or TRBD2 may supply D (5 bases each). The length of the CDR3 is 14 residues. Germline V gives CDR1 SGHDN, CDR2 FVKESK. V dropped 6 bases and J dropped 1 base, with 13 bases sitting between them. The CDR3 here is CASSLGPLSYEQYF. DNA for the CDR3: TGTGCCAGCAGTCTGGGACCGCTTTCCTACGAGCAGTACTTC.